The subject of this entry is one T cell receptor (beta chain). This sample is drawn from a study of technical replicates of blood from a few donors. Generated by immunoSEQ multiplex PCR, the TCRdb table keeps only in-frame clones and is missing some. The sample includes 66,000 or so clones, almost 97% seen only once; the top ten take approximately 0.18%. CDR3 length: 17 residues. Germline V gives CDR1 MGHRA, CDR2 YSYEKL. Losses at the gene ends were 0 bases for V and 5 bases for J; bases not matched to a gene: 7. The TCR sequence derives from a human donor in good health. The gene calls are TRBV4-1 and TRBJ2-3; the match to TRBD2 covers 11 bases. Sample: T cells isolated from PBMCs. The chain's CDR3 is CASSQDPPTSGGDTQYF. For the CDR3, the DNA is TGCGCCAGCAGCCAAGACCCCCCTACTAGCGGGGGAGATACGCAGTATTTT.